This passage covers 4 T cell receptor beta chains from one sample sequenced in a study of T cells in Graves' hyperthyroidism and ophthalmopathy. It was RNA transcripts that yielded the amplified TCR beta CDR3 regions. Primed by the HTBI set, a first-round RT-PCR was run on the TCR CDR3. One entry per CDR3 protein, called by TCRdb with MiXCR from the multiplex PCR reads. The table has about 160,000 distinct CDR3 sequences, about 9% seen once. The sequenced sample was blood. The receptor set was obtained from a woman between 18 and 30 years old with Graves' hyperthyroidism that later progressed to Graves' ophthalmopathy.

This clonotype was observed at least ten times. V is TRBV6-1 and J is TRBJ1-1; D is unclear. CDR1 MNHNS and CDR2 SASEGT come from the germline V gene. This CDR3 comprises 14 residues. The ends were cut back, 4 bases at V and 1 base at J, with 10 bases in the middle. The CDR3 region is CASSAGRPNTEAFF. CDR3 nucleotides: TGTGCCAGCAGTGCCGGACGGCCGAACACTGAAGCTTTCTTT.

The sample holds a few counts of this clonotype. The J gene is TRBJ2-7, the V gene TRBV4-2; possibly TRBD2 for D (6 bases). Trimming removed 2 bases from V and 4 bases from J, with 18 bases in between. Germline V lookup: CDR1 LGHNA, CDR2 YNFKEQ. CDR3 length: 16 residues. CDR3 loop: CASSQIPAPGTYEQYF. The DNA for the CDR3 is TGTGCCAGCAGCCAAATCCCAGCACCCGGGACTTACGAGCAGTACTTC.

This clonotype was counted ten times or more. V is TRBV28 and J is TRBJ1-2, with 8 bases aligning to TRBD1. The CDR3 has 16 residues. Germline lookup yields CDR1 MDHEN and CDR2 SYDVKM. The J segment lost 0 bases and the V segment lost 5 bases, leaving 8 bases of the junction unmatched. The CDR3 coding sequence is TGTGCCAGCAGTCCCCCGGACAGGGAGGCTAACTATGGCTACACCTTC. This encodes CASSPPDREANYGYTF.

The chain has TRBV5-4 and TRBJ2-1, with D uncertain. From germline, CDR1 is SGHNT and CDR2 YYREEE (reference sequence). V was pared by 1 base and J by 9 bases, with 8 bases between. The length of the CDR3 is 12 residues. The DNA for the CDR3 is TGTGCCAGCAGCTTGATTAGCAGTGAGCAGTTCTTC. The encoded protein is CASSLISSEQFF.